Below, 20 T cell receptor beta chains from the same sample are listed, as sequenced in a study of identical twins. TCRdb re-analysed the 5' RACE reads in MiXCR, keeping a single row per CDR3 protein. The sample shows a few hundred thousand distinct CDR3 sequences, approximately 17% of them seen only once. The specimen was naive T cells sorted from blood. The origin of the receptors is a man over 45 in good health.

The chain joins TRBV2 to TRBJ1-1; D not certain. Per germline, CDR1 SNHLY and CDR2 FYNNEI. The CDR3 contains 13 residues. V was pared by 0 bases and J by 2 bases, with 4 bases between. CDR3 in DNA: TGTGCCAGCAGTGAAGCCCCTAACACTGAAGCTTTCTTT. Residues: CASSEAPNTEAFF. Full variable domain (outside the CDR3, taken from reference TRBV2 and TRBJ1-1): EPEVTQTPSHQVTQMGQEVILRCVPISNHLYFYWYRQILGQKVEFLVSFYNNEISEKSEIFDDQFSVERPDGSNFTLKIRSTKLEDSAMYFCASSEAPNTEAFFGQGTRLTVV.

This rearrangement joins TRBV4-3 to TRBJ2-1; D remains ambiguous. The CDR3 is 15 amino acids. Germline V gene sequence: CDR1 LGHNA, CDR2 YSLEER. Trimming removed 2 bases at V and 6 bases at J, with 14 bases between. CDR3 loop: CASSQIYSHFNEQFF. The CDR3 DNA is TGCGCCAGCAGCCAAATTTACTCACACTTCAATGAGCAGTTCTTC.

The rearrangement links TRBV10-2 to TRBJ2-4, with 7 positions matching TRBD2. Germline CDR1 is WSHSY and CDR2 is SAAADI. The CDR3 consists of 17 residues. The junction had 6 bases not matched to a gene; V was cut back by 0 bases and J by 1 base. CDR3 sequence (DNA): TGCGCCAGCAGTGAGTCGGGAGCGGGGTATGCCAAAAACATTCAGTACTTC. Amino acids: CASSESGAGYAKNIQYF.

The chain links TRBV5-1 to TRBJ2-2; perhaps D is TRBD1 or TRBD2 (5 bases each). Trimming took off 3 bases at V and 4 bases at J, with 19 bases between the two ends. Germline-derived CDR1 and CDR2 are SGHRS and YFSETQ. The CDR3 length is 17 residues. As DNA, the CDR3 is TGCGCCAGCAGCTCCCAAGGGGCGGGCGTAGGCACCGGGGAGCTGTTTTTT. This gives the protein CASSSQGAGVGTGELFF.

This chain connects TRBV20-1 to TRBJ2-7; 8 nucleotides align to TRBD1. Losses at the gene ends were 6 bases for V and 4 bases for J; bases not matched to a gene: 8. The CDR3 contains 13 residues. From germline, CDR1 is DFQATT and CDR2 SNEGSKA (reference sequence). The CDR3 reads CSANRGAVYEQYF. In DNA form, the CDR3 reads TGCAGTGCCAACAGGGGGGCCGTTTACGAGCAGTACTTC.

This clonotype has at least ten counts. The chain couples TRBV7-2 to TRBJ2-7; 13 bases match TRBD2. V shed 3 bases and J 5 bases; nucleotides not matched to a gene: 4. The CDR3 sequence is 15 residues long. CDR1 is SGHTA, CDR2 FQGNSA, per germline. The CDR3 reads CASSLTSGRIHEQYF. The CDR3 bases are TGTGCCAGCAGCTTGACTAGCGGGAGGATCCACGAGCAGTACTTC. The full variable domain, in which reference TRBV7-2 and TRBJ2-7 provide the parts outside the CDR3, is GAGVSQSPSNKVTEKGKDVELRCDPISGHTALYWYRQSLGQGLEFLIYFQGNSAPDKSGLPSDRFSAERTGGSVSTLTIQRTQQEDSAVYLCASSLTSGRIHEQYFGPGTRLTVT.

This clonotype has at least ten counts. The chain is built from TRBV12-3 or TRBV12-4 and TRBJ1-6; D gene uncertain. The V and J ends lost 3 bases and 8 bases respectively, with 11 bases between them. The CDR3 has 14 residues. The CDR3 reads CASSFGVGHSPLHF. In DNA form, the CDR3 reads TGTGCCAGCAGTTTCGGGGTCGGCCATTCACCCCTCCACTTT.

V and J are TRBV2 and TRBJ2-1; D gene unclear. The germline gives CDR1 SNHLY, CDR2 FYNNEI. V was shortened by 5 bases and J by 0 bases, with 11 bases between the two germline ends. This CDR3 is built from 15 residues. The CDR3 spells CASSLHPSSYNEQFF. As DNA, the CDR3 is TGTGCCAGCAGTCTCCATCCCTCCTCCTACAATGAGCAGTTCTTC.

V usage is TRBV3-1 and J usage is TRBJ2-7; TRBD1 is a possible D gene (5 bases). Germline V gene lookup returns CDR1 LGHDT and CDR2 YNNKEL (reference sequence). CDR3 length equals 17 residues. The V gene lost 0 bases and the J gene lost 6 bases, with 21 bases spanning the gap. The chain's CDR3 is CASSQDLRGRGGSEQYF. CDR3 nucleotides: TGTGCCAGCAGCCAAGATCTAAGAGGAAGGGGCGGTTCCGAGCAGTACTTC.

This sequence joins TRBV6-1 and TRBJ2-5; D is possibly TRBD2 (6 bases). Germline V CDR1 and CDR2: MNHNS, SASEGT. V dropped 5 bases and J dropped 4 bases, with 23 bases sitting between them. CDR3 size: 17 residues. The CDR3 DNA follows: TGTGCCAGCAGTCAGACACCCAGCTTTAGCGGTACAGAGACCCAGTACTTC. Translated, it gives CASSQTPSFSGTETQYF.

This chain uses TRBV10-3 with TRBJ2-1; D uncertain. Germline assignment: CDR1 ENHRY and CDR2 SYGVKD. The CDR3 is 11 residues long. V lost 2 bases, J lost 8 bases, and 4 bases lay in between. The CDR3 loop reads CAISEVDEQFF. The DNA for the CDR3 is TGTGCCATCAGTGAGGTAGATGAGCAGTTCTTC.

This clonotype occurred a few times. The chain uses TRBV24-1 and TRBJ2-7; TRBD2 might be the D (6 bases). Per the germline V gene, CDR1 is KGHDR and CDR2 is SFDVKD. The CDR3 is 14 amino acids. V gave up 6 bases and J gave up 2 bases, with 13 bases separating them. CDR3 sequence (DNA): TGTGCCACCAGTTCGAGCGGGCGGGCCTACGAGCAGTACTTC. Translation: CATSSSGRAYEQYF.

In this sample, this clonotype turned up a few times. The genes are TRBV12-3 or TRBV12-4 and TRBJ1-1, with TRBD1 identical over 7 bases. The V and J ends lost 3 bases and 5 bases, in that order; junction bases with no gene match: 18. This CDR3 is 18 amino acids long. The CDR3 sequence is CASSFFAPGRQGGTEAFF. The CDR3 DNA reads TGTGCCAGCAGTTTTTTCGCCCCCGGGCGACAGGGCGGGACTGAAGCTTTCTTT.

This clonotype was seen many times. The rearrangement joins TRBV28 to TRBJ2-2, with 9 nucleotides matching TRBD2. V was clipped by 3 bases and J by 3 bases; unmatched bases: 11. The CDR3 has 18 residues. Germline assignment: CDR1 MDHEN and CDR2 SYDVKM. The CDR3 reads CASSFLGGRELDTGELFF. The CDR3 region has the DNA TGTGCCAGCAGTTTTCTTGGCGGGAGGGAGCTTGACACCGGGGAGCTGTTTTTT. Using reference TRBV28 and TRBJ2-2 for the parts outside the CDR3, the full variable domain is DVKVTQSSRYLVKRTGEKVFLECVQDMDHENMFWYRQDPGLGLRLIYFSYDVKMKEKGDIPEGYSVSREKKERFSLILESASTNQTSMYLCASSFLGGRELDTGELFFGEGSRLTVL.

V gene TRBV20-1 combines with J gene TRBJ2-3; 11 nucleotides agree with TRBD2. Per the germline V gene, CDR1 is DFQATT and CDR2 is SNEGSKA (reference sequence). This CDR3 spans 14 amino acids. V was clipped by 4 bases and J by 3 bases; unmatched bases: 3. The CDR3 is CSAIAGGRTDTQYF. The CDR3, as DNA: TGCAGTGCTATAGCGGGGGGGCGTACAGATACGCAGTATTTT.

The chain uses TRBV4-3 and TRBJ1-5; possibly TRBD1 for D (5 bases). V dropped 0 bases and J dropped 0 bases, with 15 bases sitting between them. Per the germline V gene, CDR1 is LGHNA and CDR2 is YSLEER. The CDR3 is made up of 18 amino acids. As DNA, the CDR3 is TGCGCCAGCAGCCAAGATTGGCAGGGTCCTTATAGCAATCAGCCCCAGCATTTT. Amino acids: CASSQDWQGPYSNQPQHF.

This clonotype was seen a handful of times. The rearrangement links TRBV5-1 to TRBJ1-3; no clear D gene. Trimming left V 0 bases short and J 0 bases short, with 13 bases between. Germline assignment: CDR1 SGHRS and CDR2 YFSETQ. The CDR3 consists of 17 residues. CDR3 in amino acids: CASSLGTSYSSGNTIYF. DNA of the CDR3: TGCGCCAGCAGCTTGGGCACCTCCTACAGCTCTGGAAACACCATATATTTT.

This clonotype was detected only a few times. The CDR3 here is CASSVPGLAGALSEQFF. The DNA of the CDR3 is TGTGCCAGCAGCGTCCCGGGACTAGCGGGAGCCCTTTCCGAGCAGTTCTTC. The chain carries TRBV6-2 or TRBV6-3 and TRBJ2-1, with TRBD2 matching over 14 bases. The germline V gene encodes CDR1 MNHEY and CDR2 SVGEGT. J lost 10 bases, V lost 6 bases, and 14 bases had no gene match. The CDR3 is 17 residues long.

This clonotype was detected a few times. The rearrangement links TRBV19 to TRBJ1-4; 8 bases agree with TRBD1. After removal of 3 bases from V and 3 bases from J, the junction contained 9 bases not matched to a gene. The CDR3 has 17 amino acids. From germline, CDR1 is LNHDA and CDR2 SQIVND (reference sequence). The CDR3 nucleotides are TGTGCCAGTAGTATCTCCCCCCTCAGGGGGCCTAATGAAAAACTGTTTTTT. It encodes CASSISPLRGPNEKLFF.

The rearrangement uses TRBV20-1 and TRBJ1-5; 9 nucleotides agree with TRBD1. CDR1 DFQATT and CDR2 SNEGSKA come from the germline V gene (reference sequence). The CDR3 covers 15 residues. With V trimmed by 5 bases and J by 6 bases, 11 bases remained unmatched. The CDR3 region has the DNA TGCAGTGCTCCATACAGGGGGCGCGCGGGTCAGCCCCAGCATTTT. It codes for CSAPYRGRAGQPQHF.